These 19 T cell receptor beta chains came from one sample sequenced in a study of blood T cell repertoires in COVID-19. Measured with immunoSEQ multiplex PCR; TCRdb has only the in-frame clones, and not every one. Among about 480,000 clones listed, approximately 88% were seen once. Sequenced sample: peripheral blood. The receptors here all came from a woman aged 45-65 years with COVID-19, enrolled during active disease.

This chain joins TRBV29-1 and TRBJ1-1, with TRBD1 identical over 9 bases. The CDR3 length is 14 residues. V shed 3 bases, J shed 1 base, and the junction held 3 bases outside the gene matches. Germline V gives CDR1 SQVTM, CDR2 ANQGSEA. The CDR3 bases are TGCAGCGTTGACTGGACAGGGGCGAACACTGAAGCTTTCTTT. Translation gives CSVDWTGANTEAFF. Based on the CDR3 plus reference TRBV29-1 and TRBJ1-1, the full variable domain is SAVISQKPSRDICQRGTSLTIQCQVDSQVTMMFWYRQQPGQSLTLIATANQGSEATYESGFVIDKFPISRPNLTFSTLTVSNMSPEDSSIYLCSVDWTGANTEAFFGQGTRLTVV.

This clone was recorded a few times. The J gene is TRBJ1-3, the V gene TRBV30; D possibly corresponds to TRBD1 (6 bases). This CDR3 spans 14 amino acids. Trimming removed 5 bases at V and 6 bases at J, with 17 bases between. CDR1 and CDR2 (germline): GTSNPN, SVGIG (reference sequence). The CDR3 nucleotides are TGTGCCTGGGCTGGACAGATTGGCGCAAACACCATATATTTT. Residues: CAWAGQIGANTIYF.

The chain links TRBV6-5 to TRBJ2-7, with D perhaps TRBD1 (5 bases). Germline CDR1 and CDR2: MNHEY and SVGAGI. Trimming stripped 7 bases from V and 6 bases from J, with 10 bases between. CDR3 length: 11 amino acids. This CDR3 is CASKQALEQYF. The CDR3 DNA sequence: TGTGCCAGCAAACAGGCCCTCGAGCAGTACTTC.

In DNA, the CDR3 is TGTGCCAGCAGGGAGGTGTGGGCCGCCGGGGAGCTGTTTTTT. This gives the protein CASREVWAAGELFF. V and J are TRBV6-5 and TRBJ2-2; tentative D call: TRBD2 (5 bases). V gave up 6 bases and J gave up 6 bases, with 14 bases separating them. The CDR3 is 14 amino acids. Germline CDR1 and CDR2: MNHEY and SVGAGI.

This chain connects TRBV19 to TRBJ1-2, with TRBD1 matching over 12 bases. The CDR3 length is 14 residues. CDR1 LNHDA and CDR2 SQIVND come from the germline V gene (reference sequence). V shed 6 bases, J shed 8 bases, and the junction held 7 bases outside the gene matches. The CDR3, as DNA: TGTGCCAGTAGAGGGACAGGGGGCCTTGGCGGCTACACCTTC. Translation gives CASRGTGGLGGYTF.

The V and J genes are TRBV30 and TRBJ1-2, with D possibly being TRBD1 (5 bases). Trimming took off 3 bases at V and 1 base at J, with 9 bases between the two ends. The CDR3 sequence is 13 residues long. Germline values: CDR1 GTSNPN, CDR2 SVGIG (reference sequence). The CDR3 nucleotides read TGTGCCTGGAGAAGGCAGGGTAACTATGGCTACACCTTC. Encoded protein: CAWRRQGNYGYTF.

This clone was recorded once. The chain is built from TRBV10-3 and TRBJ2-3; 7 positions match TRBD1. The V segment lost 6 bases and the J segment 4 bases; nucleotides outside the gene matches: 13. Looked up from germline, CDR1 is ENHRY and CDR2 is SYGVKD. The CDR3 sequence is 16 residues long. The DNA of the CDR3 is TGTGCCATCAGGGCCTCGGGACAGCAGTCCGCAGATACGCAGTATTTT. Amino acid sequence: CAIRASGQQSADTQYF.

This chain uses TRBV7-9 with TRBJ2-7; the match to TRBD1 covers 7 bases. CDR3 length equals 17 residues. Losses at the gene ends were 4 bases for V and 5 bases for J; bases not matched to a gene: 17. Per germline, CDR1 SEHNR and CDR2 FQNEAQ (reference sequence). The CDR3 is CASSSRVRDSASDEQYF. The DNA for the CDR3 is TGTGCCAGCAGCTCACGGGTCCGGGACAGCGCCTCTGACGAGCAGTACTTC. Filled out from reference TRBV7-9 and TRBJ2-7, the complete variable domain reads DTGVSQNPRHKITKRGQNVTFRCDPISEHNRLYWYRQTLGQGPEFLTYFQNEAQLEKSRLLSDRFSAERPKGSFSTLEIQRTEQGDSAMYLCASSSRVRDSASDEQYFGPGTRLTVT.

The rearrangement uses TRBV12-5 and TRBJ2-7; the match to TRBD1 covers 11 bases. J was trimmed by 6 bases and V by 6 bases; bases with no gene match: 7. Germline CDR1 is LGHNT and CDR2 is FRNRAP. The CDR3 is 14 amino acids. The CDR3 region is CASGPGTGGGEQYF. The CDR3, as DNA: TGTGCTAGTGGCCCCGGGACAGGGGGAGGCGAGCAGTACTTC.

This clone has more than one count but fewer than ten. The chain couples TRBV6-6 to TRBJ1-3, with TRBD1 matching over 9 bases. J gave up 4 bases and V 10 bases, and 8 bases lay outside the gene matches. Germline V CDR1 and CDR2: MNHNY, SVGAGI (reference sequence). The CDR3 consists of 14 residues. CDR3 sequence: CATWDREEGNTIYF. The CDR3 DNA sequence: TGTGCCACCTGGGACAGGGAGGAGGGAAACACCATATATTTT.

CDR3 in amino acids: CASSFVGGRYGETQYF. For the CDR3, the DNA is TGTGCCAGCAGCTTTGTAGGGGGCCGTTACGGAGAGACCCAGTACTTC. The chain has TRBV7-2 and TRBJ2-5, with 7 bases fitting TRBD1. This CDR3 contains 16 residues. V lost 3 bases to trimming and J lost 4 bases; unmatched junction nucleotides: 11. CDR1 and CDR2 from the germline V gene are SGHTA and FQGNSA.

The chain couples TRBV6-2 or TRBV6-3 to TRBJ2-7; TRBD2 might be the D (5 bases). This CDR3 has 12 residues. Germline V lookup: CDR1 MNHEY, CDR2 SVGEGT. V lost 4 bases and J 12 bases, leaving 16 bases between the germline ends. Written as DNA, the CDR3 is TGTGCCAGCAGTTCAAGGGTAGGACTTCGGTACTTC. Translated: CASSSRVGLRYF.

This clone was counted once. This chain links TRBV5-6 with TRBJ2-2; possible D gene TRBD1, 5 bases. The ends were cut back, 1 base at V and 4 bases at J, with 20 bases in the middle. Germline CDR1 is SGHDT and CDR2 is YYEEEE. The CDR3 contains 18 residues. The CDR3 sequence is CASSLMRTTILRTGELFF. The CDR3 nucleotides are TGTGCCAGCAGCTTGATGCGGACAACAATTCTCCGCACCGGGGAGCTGTTTTTT.

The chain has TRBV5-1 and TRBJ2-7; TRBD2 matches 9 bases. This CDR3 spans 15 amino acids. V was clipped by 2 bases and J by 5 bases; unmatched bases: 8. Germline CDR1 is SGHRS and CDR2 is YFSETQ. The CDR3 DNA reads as TGCGCCAGCAGCTTTTCGGCTAGCGGGGTAAACGAGCAGTACTTC. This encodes CASSFSASGVNEQYF.

The CDR3: CASSSPGRNGYTF. The CDR3 region has the DNA TGTGCCAGCAGTTCTCCGGGGAGGAACGGCTACACCTTC. The chain has TRBV6-5 and TRBJ1-2; D gene unclear. CDR1 and CDR2 from the germline V gene are MNHEY and SVGAGI. The CDR3 is 13 residues long. Trimming took off 4 bases at V and 8 bases at J, with 14 bases between the two ends.

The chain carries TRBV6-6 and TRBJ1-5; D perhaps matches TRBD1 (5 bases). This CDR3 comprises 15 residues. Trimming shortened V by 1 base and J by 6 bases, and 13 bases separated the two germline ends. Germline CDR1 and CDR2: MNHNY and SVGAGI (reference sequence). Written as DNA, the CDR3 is TGTGCCAGCAGTTACTTGGACACCGGGAGTCAGCCCCAGCATTTT. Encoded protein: CASSYLDTGSQPQHF.

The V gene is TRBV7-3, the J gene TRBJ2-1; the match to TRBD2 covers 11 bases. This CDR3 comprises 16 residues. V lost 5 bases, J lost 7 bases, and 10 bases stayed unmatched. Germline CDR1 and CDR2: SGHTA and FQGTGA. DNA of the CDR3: TGTGCCAGCAGCGCCGGGACTAGCGGCCACTTAAATGAGCAGTTCTTC. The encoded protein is CASSAGTSGHLNEQFF.

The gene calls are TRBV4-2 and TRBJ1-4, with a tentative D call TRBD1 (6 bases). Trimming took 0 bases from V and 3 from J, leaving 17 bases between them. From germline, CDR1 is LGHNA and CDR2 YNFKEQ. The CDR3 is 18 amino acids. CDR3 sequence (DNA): TGTGCCAGCAGCCAAGATAACAGGGTTGCTTCATCTAATGAAAAACTGTTTTTT. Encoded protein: CASSQDNRVASSNEKLFF.

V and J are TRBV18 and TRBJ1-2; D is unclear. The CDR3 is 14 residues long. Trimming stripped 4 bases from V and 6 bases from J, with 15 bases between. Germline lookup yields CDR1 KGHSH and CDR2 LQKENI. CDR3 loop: CASSLSGRAHGYTF. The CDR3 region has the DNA TGTGCCAGCTCACTATCGGGGAGGGCCCATGGCTACACCTTC.